This TCR beta chain came from a study of T cell changes during pregnancy in multiple sclerosis. Looked up from germline, CDR1 is SGHNT and CDR2 is YENEEA. V lost 4 bases, J lost 2 bases, and 1 base stayed unmatched. This CDR3 spans 16 amino acids. Here immunoSEQ multiplex PCR was the method, and the copy in TCRdb shows in-frame clones only, minus some. Seen here are about 41,000 clones, 70% to 90% observed once, and the top ten hold more than 0.6%. V and J are TRBV11-3 and TRBJ2-1, with TRBD2 matching 14 bases. Sequenced here: CD4+ T cells from peripheral blood mononuclear cells, sampled in the first trimester of pregnancy. This clonotype was sampled from a female donor with multiple sclerosis, enrolled in a pregnancy study. The CDR3 DNA is TGTGCCAGCAGCTCGGGACTAGCGGGAGCCTACAATGAGCAGTTCTTC. Amino acids: CASSSGLAGAYNEQFF.